This TCR beta chain was sequenced during a study of early T cells in non-severe SARS-CoV-2 infection. The wider study: The sequenced material was bulk RNA from unsorted whole blood, and its chains were unpaired. The study's findings and limits: The VDJdb matching leaned toward anti-spike CD8 responses and overlooked private and CD4 specificities.

V lost 2 bases and J lost 7; bases outside the gene matches: 5. The CDR3 is 14 amino acids. The germline CDR1 and CDR2 sequences are DFQATT and SNEGSKA (reference sequence). This clonotype was picked up many times. Its antigen is not identified. Molecules of cDNA were individually given unique molecular identifiers that were attached to them. TCRdb ran MiXCR on the 5' RACE reads and lists one entry per CDR3 protein. The sample yields around 49,000 distinct CDR3 sequences, about 4.2% seen once. This chain connects TRBV20-1 to TRBJ2-1; the match to TRBD1 covers 10 bases. The sequence was collected from an adult who was a healthcare worker with PCR-confirmed SARS-CoV-2 infection or an uninfected control (not recorded which). Sequenced: whole blood. CDR3 nucleotide sequence: TGCAGTGCTAGATCGGGACAGGGGATGAATGAGCAGTTCTTC. It yields the protein CSARSGQGMNEQFF.